These 30 T cell receptor beta chains came from one sample sequenced in a study of tumor-infiltrating lymphocytes in primary liver carcinoma. Between roughly 17 and 33 mg of unsorted bulk tissue served as the source from which RNA and DNA were co-extracted. The researchers produced TCR beta cDNA from approximately 550 ng total RNA with a constant-region primer. Investigators got TCR beta libraries out of three nested multiplex PCR rounds, done with slightly modified ARM-PCR. Amplification in the first two PCR rounds was performed using TRBV1-TRBV30 forward primers and a C-beta reverse primer for roughly 10 cycles each. TCRdb reprocessed the multiplex PCR reads with MiXCR, giving one entry per CDR3 protein. The sample contains about 120,000 distinct CDR3 sequences, nearly 70% of which appear only once. Sequencing was carried out using tumor-adjacent normal liver tissue. The origin of the receptors is an older woman with primary liver carcinoma and hepatitis B virus infection.

Turning to this clonotype: One base away lies a much larger clone, so this may be a sequencing read error. The chain couples TRBV5-1 to TRBJ1-2; D unclear. The length of the CDR3 is 14 residues. V shed 0 bases and J shed 5 bases, with 11 bases lying between them. The germline gives CDR1 SGHRS, CDR2 YFSETQ. Here the CDR3 reads CASSLDSPKYGYTF. CDR3 bases: TGCGCCAGCAGCTTGGACAGTCCGAAATATGGCTACACCTTC.

This rearrangement joins TRBV12-3 or TRBV12-4 to TRBJ2-1; perhaps TRBD2 as D (5 bases). Trimming shortened V by 5 bases and J by 9 bases, and 23 bases separated the two germline ends. The CDR3 is 16 amino acids. The CDR3 DNA sequence: TGTGCCAGCAGTAAAGTTGTGTGTGGGAGCGACATTGAGCAGTTCTTC. Translation gives CASSKVVCGSDIEQFF.

For this clonotype: One end of the junction fails to match germline, which may point to a read error. This chain connects TRBV12-3 or TRBV12-4 to TRBJ2-5; a possible D gene is TRBD1 (5 bases). The length of the CDR3 is 14 residues. The CDR3 sequence is CASSLIGHGASLDF. The CDR3 DNA sequence: TGTGCCAGCAGTCTCATCGGACATGGGGCCTCACTGGACTTC.

Of note for this clonotype: This may be a read error: a much more frequent sequence differs by one nucleotide. The gene calls are TRBV28 and TRBJ2-1; tentative D call: TRBD2 (5 bases). CDR1 is MDHEN and CDR2 is SYDVKM in the germline V gene. CDR3 length equals 12 residues. In DNA form, the CDR3 reads TGTGACAGCAGTTTAATTGCGGGCGCGCAGTTCTTC. As protein: CDSSLIAGAQFF.

Worth noting for this clonotype: One end of the junction does not line up with germline, which may come from a read error. This chain links TRBV28 with TRBJ2-7; D remains unclear. Germline V gives CDR1 MDHEN, CDR2 SYDVKM. The CDR3 spans 12 residues. As DNA, the CDR3 is TGTGCCAGCAGTTTACGACGGTACGAGCAGTGCTTC. Amino acids: CASSLRRYEQCF.

The rearrangement links TRBV11-2 to TRBJ2-5, with 8 bases matching TRBD2. The germline gives CDR1 SGHAT, CDR2 FQNNGV. The junction had 16 bases not matched to a gene; V was cut back by 8 bases and J by 5 bases. The CDR3 length is 16 residues. CDR3 sequence: CASAGGGGATIETQYF. The DNA for the CDR3 is TGTGCCAGCGCCGGGGGGGGGGGCGCGACGATTGAGACCCAGTACTTC.

This clonotype was observed at least ten times. This sequence joins TRBV7-8 and TRBJ2-3, with TRBD2 matching 10 bases. CDR1 SGHVS and CDR2 FQNEAQ come from the germline V gene. The CDR3 consists of 18 residues. J lost 7 bases, V lost 5 bases, and 18 bases had no gene match. The CDR3 region has the DNA TGTGCCAGCAGCCCTTTAGCGGGAGGCCCATACGGCAGGAATACGCAGTATTTT. This gives the protein CASSPLAGGPYGRNTQYF.

A remark on this clonotype: The junction departs from germline at one end; a sequencing error may be responsible. This chain uses TRBV19 with TRBJ1-6; D may be TRBD1 (5 bases). CDR1 and CDR2 from the germline V gene are LNHDA and SQIVND (reference sequence). The CDR3 covers 13 residues. CDR3: CASSTWGNSPLHF. The CDR3 DNA reads TGTGCCAGTAGTACATGGGGGAATTCACCCCTTCACTTT.

A remark on this clonotype: Since a much larger clone is just one base distant, this may be a read error. No conserved phenylalanine or tryptophan ends this CDR3, so it is likely a read error. The chain is built from TRBV7-9 and TRBJ2-5; tentatively, D is TRBD2 (5 bases). Per the germline V gene, CDR1 is SEHNR and CDR2 is FQNEAQ (reference sequence). The CDR3 totals 13 residues. Between the trimmed V and J ends, which lost 5 bases and 2 bases, there was a span of 9 bases. CDR3 coding DNA: TGTGCCAGCAGCGCCGAGGGACAAGAGACCCAGTACCTC. Translating gives CASSAEGQETQYL.

The chain is built from TRBV7-8 and TRBJ2-1, with 7 positions matching TRBD1. The CDR3 runs 16 residues. Looked up from germline, CDR1 is SGHVS and CDR2 is FQNEAQ. J lost 7 bases, V lost 1 base, and 10 bases had no gene match. The CDR3: CASSLGRGKGQNEQFF. The CDR3 DNA reads as TGTGCCAGCAGCTTAGGCCGGGGCAAGGGACAGAATGAGCAGTTCTTC.

On this clonotype: The CDR3 carries no conserved terminal phenylalanine or tryptophan, so it likely arises from a read error. CDR3 protein: CANSKDRGREAFS. The CDR3 DNA follows: TGTGCCAACAGTAAAGACAGGGGGCGTGAAGCTTTCTCT. The V and J genes are TRBV6-5 and TRBJ1-1, with TRBD1 matching 10 bases. Germline CDR1 reads MNHEY; CDR2 reads SVGAGI. This CDR3 is 13 amino acids long.

As for this clonotype: As the CDR3 is not closed by the conserved phenylalanine or tryptophan, this likely results from a read error. The J gene is TRBJ2-3, the V gene TRBV7-8, with 8 bases fitting TRBD1. The CDR3 contains 15 residues. Looked up from germline, CDR1 is SGHVS and CDR2 is FQNEAQ. CDR3 nucleotide sequence: TGTGCCTGCAGCCCGGCGGACAGGGCGAGGGATACGCAGTATTAT. This gives the protein CACSPADRARDTQYY.

Turning to this clonotype: The germline gene is not matched at one end of the junction; a read error may be the cause. This sequence joins TRBV7-9 and TRBJ2-1; D unresolved. The CDR3 runs 16 residues. From germline, CDR1 is SEHNR and CDR2 FQNEAQ (reference sequence). CDR3 nucleotide sequence: TGTGCCAGCAGCGGCCTAGGGCATGCCCCATACAATGAGAAGTTCTTC. Translated, it gives CASSGLGHAPYNEKFF.

The chain couples TRBV24-1 to TRBJ2-2, with D hard to call. The CDR3 consists of 16 residues. Germline V gene sequence: CDR1 KGHDR, CDR2 SFDVKD. The V end was cut by 3 bases, the J end by 5 bases, with 15 bases between. CDR3 sequence reads: CATSDREQRRTGELFF. The CDR3 DNA reads as TGTGCCACCAGTGATAGGGAACAGAGAAGAACCGGGGAGCTGTTTTTT.

Of note for this clonotype: A read error may account for a junction end that differs from germline. The chain links TRBV6-5 to TRBJ2-3; 10 nucleotides line up with TRBD2. Germline CDR1 MNHEY, CDR2 SVGAGI. The CDR3 length is 22 residues. This chain's CDR3 is CAGSYRSPSGTSVRSGGDTQYF. In nucleotides, the CDR3 is TGTGCCGGCAGTTACCGCTCCCCGTCGGGGACTAGCGTGAGGTCCGGGGGAGATACGCAGTATTTT.

Remarks on this clonotype: The junction departs from germline at one end; a sequencing error may be responsible. The V call is TRBV11-2, the J call TRBJ1-5; TRBD1 matches at 8 bases. The CDR3 loop spans 13 amino acids. Germline assignment: CDR1 SGHAT and CDR2 FQNNGV. The CDR3 region is CVSSSGQGEPRHF. The CDR3 DNA reads as TGTGTCAGCAGCTCAGGACAGGGTGAGCCTCGGCATTTT.

Comment on this clonotype: A read error is likely, as this CDR3 ends without the conserved phenylalanine or tryptophan. The rearrangement links TRBV29-1 to TRBJ1-5; the D gene is possibly TRBD1 (5 bases). This CDR3 spans 13 amino acids. Looked up from germline, CDR1 is SQVTM and CDR2 is ANQGSEA. CDR3 in amino acids: CTATRETGQPQHS. DNA for the CDR3: TGCACCGCTACCAGGGAAACGGGTCAGCCCCAGCATTCT.

This chain links TRBV10-2 with TRBJ2-7; maybe TRBD2 (5 bases). Between the trimmed V and J ends, which lost 4 bases and 4 bases, there was a span of 11 bases. From germline, CDR1 is WSHSY and CDR2 SAAADI. The CDR3 runs 13 residues. CDR3 nucleotide sequence: TGCGCCAGCAGTGTCTCTAGCTATTACGAGCAGTACTTC. It codes for CASSVSSYYEQYF.

Many counts were recorded for this clonotype. The chain links TRBV28 to TRBJ2-5; D remains unclear. The CDR3 has 12 amino acids. The germline V and J ends were trimmed by 5 bases and 5 bases, with 9 bases remaining between them. Germline V gives CDR1 MDHEN, CDR2 SYDVKM. In DNA, the CDR3 is TGTGCCAGCAGTCTCACCGCGGAGACCCAGTACTTC. This translates into CASSLTAETQYF.

On this clonotype: A much larger clone lies one base from this, so it may be a read error. The CDR3 coding sequence is TGTACCAGCAGCCCTAGTACGTACTCCAGACGAGGAGAGACCCAGTACTTC. Its protein is CTSSPSTYSRRGETQYF. This chain connects TRBV7-9 to TRBJ2-5; D gene uncertain. This CDR3 comprises 17 residues. The germline V gene encodes CDR1 SEHNR and CDR2 FQNEAQ (reference sequence).

This clonotype was recorded only once. This CDR3 is missing its conserved last phenylalanine or tryptophan, likely due to a read error. This sequence joins TRBV4-2 and TRBJ2-7, with D maybe TRBD2 (6 bases). Germline CDR1 reads LGHNA; CDR2 reads YNFKEQ. The CDR3 runs to 14 residues. V was shortened by 5 bases and J by 2 bases, with 13 bases between the two germline ends. The CDR3 sequence is CASSGPTSPYEQYL. DNA of the CDR3: TGTGCCAGCAGCGGACCGACTAGTCCCTACGAGCAGTACCTC.

The genes are TRBV29-1 and TRBJ2-1; D may be TRBD1 (6 bases). V lost 4 bases to trimming and J lost 8 bases, with 15 bases between them. Germline V gene data show CDR1 as SQVTM and CDR2 as ANQGSEA. The length of the CDR3 is 13 residues. CDR3 residues: CSVAKDSDDEQFF. CDR3 DNA sequence: TGCAGCGTTGCAAAGGACAGTGACGATGAGCAGTTCTTC.

Concerning this clonotype: This may stem from a read error, because a much larger clone lies one nucleotide away. The chain joins TRBV2 to TRBJ2-1; 10 bases agree with TRBD1. CDR1 and CDR2 (germline): SNHLY, FYNNEI. This CDR3 is built from 24 residues. V lost 8 bases, J lost 7 bases, and 38 bases stayed unmatched. DNA of the CDR3: TGTGCCAGCTATCTCCTCTCTATTTCGGACGAAAATCAATTCGGACAGGGGGTGGATAATGAGCAGTTCTTC. Its translation: CASYLLSISDENQFGQGVDNEQFF. The whole variable domain, filled in from reference TRBV2 and TRBJ2-1, reads EPEVTQTPSHQVTQMGQEVILRCVPISNHLYFYWYRQILGQKVEFLVSFYNNEISEKSEIFDDQFSVERPDGSNFTLKIRSTKLEDSAMYFCASYLLSISDENQFGQGVDNEQFFGPGTRLTVL.

On this clonotype itself: The junction shows a germline mismatch at one end, possibly a read error. V and J are TRBV29-1 and TRBJ1-2; no reliable D call. The CDR3 contains 12 residues. CDR1 and CDR2 from the germline V gene are SQVTM and ANQGSEA. CDR3 sequence: CSIEQSDYGYTF. CDR3 in DNA: TGCAGCATTGAACAGTCGGACTATGGCTACACCTTC.

In regard to this clonotype: A read error may account for a junction end that differs from germline. The chain couples TRBV10-1 to TRBJ2-7; 7 bases map to TRBD1. The CDR3 is 13 residues long. The V gene's germline CDR1 is WNHNN and CDR2 SYGVQD (reference sequence). The CDR3 nucleotides are TGCGCCTGCACGCCGGACAGGCTCTACAAGCAGTACTTC. Residues: CACTPDRLYKQYF.

Notes on this clonotype: Sequence at one end of the junction differs from germline and may be a read error. V and J are TRBV5-6 and TRBJ2-3; 7 nucleotides agree with TRBD1. The germline gives CDR1 SGHDT, CDR2 YYEEEE. CDR3 length equals 15 residues. CDR3 region: CVSSSKGGHTYTQYF. The CDR3 nucleotides are TGTGTCAGCTCCTCGAAAGGGGGCCATACATATACGCAGTATTTT.

The rearrangement links TRBV28 to TRBJ1-6, with D possibly matching TRBD1 (5 bases). Germline values: CDR1 MDHEN, CDR2 SYDVKM. The CDR3 covers 15 residues. The ends were cut back, 5 bases at V and 16 bases at J, with 24 bases in the middle. The CDR3: CASSTLGRDNLPLHF. The CDR3 region has the DNA TGTGCCAGCAGTACTCTGGGACGAGACAATTTACCACTCCACTTT.

The V and J genes are TRBV20-1 and TRBJ1-6; D remains unclear. With 7 bases removed from V and 7 bases from J, the gap between germline ends came to 14 bases. The CDR3 is 13 residues long. Germline CDR1 is DFQATT and CDR2 is SNEGSKA (reference sequence). CDR3 protein: CSVEGQGNSPLHF. The CDR3 nucleotides read TGCAGTGTGGAGGGTCAAGGGAATTCACCCCTCCACTTT.

Worth noting for this clonotype: This likely comes from a read error, as the CDR3 has no conserved phenylalanine or tryptophan at its end. The chain recombines TRBV29-1 with TRBJ2-1; D is unclear. Germline V gene data show CDR1 as SQVTM and CDR2 as ANQGSEA. This CDR3 comprises 14 residues. CDR3 nucleotides: TGCACCGTTGAACCGGCAGGATCCGGCTATGAGCAGTTCTTA. It translates to CTVEPAGSGYEQFL.

Regarding this clonotype: A single base separates this from a much larger clone, so it may be a read error. V and J are TRBV5-4 and TRBJ2-3; 10 nucleotides align to TRBD1. The CDR3 loop spans 16 amino acids. Germline CDR1 and CDR2: SGHNT and YYREEE (reference sequence). The CDR3 is CASSFPTGGYMDTHYF. In DNA form, the CDR3 reads TGTGCCAGCAGCTTCCCGACAGGGGGCTACATGGATACGCACTATTTT.